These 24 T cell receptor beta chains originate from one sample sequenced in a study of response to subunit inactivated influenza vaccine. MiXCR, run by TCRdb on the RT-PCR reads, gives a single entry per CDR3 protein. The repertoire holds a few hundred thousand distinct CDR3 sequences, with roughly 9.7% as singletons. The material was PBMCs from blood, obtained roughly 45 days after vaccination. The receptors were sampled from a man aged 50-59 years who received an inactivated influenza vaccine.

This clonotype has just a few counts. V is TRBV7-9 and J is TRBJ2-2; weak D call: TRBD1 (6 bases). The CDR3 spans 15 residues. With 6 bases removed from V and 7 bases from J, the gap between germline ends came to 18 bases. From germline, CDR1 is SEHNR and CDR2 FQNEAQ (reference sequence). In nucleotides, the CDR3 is TGTGCCAGCAGTTCCGCCGACAGGCTATACGGGGAGCTGTTTTTT. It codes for CASSSADRLYGELFF.

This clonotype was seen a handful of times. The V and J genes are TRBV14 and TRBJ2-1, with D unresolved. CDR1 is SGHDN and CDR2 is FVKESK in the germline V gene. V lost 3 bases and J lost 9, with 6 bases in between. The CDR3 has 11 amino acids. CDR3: CASSQYIEQFF. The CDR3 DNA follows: TGTGCCAGCAGCCAGTATATTGAGCAGTTCTTC. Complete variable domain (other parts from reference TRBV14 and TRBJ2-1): EAGVTQFPSHSVIEKGQTVTLRCDPISGHDNLYWYRRVMGKEIKFLLHFVKESKQDESGMPNNRFLAERTGGTYSTLKVQPAELEDSGVYFCASSQYIEQFFGPGTRLTVL.

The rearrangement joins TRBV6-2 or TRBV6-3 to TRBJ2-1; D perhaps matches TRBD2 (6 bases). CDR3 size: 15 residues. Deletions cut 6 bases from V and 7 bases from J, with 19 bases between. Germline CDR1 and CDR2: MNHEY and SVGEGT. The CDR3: CASRRRGNQRNEQFF. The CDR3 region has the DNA TGTGCCAGCAGACGCCGGGGGAATCAGAGGAATGAGCAGTTCTTC.

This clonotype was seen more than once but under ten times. In nucleotides, the CDR3 is TGTGCCAGCAGTTACGGAGGCAGGGTTGACACTGAAGCTTTCTTT. It specifies CASSYGGRVDTEAFF. The V call is TRBV6-2 or TRBV6-3, the J call TRBJ1-1, with D possibly matching TRBD1 (5 bases). Trimming left V 2 bases short and J 3 bases short, with 13 bases between. This CDR3 is built from 15 residues. The germline gives CDR1 MNHEY, CDR2 SVGEGT.

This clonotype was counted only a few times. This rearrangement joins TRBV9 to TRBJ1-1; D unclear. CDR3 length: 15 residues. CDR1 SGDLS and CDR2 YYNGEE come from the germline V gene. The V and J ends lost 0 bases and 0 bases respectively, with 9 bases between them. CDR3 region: CASSVGSLLNTEAFF. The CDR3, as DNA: TGTGCCAGCAGCGTAGGTAGTCTCCTGAACACTGAAGCTTTCTTT.

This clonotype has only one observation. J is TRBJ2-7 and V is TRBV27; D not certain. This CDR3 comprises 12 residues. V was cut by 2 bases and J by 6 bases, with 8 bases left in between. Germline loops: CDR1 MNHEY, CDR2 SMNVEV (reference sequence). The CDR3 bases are TGTGCCAGCAGTTTAAGGTTAGGCGAGCAGTACTTC. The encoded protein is CASSLRLGEQYF.

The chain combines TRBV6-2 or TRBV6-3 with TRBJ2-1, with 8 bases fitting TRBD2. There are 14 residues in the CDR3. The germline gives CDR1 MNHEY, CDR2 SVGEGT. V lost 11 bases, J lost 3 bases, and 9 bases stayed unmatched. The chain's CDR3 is CARCSGTSYNEQFF. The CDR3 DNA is TGTGCCCGATGCTCCGGGACTAGCTACAATGAGCAGTTCTTC.

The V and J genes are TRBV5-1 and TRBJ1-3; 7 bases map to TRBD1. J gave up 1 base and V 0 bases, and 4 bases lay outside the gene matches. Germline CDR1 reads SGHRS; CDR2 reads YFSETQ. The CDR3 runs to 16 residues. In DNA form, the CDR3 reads TGCGCCAGCAGCTTGGACCCGACAGGGTCTGGAAACACCATATATTTT. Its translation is CASSLDPTGSGNTIYF.

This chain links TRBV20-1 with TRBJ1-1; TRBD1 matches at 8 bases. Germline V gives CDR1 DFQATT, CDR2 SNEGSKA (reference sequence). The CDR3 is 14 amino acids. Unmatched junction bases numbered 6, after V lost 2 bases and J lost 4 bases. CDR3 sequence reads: CSARNRQGATEAFF. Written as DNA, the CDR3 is TGCAGTGCTAGAAATCGTCAGGGGGCCACTGAAGCTTTCTTT.

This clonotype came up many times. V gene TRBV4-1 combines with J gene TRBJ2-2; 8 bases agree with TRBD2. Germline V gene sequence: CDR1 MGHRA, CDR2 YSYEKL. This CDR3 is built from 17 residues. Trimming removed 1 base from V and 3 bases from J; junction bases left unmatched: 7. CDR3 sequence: CASSQGPGGRHTGELFF. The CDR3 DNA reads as TGCGCCAGCAGCCAAGGTCCGGGGGGGCGGCACACCGGGGAGCTGTTTTTT.

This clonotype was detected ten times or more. CDR3 in DNA: TGTGCCAGCAGCCACGACAGGGGAGGACGAAACATTCAGTACTTC. Protein sequence: CASSHDRGGRNIQYF. The V call is TRBV14, the J call TRBJ2-4, with TRBD1 matching over 8 bases. The trim removed 3 bases at V and 6 bases at J, leaving 7 bases unmatched. CDR1 is SGHDN and CDR2 is FVKESK in the germline V gene. The CDR3 spans 15 residues.

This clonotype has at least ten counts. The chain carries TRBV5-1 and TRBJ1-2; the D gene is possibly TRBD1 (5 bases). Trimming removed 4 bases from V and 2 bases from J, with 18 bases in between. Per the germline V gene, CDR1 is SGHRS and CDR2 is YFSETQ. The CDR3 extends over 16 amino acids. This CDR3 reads CASSRGGVGNNYGYTF. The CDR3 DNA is TGCGCCAGCAGCCGGGGGGGTGTAGGCAACAACTATGGCTACACCTTC.

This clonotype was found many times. In DNA, the CDR3 is TGTGCCAGCAGCCGCCTGGGCGTCAGACAGGCAGATACGCAGTATTTT. The encoded protein is CASSRLGVRQADTQYF. This rearrangement joins TRBV7-2 to TRBJ2-3, with D tentatively TRBD1 (6 bases). CDR3 length: 16 amino acids. The germline V gene has CDR1 SGHTA and CDR2 FQGNSA. V gave up 5 bases and J gave up 4 bases, with 19 bases separating them.

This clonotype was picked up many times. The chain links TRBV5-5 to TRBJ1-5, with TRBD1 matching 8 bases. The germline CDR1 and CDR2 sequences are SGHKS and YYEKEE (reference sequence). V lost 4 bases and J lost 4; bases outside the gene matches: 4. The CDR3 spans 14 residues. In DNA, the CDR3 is TGTGCCAGCAGCGTACAGGGGGGAAATCAGCCCCAGCATTTT. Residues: CASSVQGGNQPQHF.

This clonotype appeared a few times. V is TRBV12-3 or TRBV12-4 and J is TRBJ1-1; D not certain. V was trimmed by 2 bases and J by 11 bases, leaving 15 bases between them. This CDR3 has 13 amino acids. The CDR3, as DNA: TGTGCCAGCAGTTTAAGCGGGGAGAGGTCGGCTTTCTTT. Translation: CASSLSGERSAFF.

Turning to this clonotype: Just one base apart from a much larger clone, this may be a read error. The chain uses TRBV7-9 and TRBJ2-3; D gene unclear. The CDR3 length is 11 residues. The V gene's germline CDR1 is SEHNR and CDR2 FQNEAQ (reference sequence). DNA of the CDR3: TGTGCCAGCAGCCCGATCAATACGCACTATTTT. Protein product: CASSPINTHYF.

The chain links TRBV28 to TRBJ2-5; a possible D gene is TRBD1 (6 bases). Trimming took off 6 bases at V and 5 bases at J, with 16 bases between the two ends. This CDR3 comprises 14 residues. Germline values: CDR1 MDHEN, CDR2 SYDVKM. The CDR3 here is CASSAGQTRETQYF. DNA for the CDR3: TGTGCCAGCAGCGCCGGACAGACCAGGGAGACCCAGTACTTC.

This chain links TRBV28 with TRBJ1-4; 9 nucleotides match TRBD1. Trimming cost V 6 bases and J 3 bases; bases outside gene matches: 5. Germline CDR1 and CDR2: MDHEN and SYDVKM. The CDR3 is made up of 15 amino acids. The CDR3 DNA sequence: TGTGCCAGCAGCTTACGGACAGGGGCTAATGAAAAACTGTTTTTT. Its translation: CASSLRTGANEKLFF. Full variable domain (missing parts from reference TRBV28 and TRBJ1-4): DVKVTQSSRYLVKRTGEKVFLECVQDMDHENMFWYRQDPGLGLRLIYFSYDVKMKEKGDIPEGYSVSREKKERFSLILESASTNQTSMYLCASSLRTGANEKLFFGSGTQLSVL.

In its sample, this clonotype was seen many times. CDR3 in amino acids: CASSYRAGGPKDTQYF. The CDR3 region has the DNA TGTGCCAGCAGCTATAGAGCGGGAGGGCCCAAGGATACGCAGTATTTT. V is TRBV7-3 and J is TRBJ2-3, with 10 positions matching TRBD2. The junction had 10 bases not matched to a gene; V was cut back by 4 bases and J by 6 bases. This CDR3 spans 16 amino acids. Germline-derived CDR1 and CDR2 are SGHTA and FQGTGA.

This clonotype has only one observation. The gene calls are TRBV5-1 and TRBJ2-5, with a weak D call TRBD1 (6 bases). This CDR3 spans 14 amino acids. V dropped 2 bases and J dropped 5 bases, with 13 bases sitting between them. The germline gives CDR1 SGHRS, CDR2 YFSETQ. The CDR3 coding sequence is TGCGCCAGCAGCTTACTCGGAAGGGGGGAGACCCAGTACTTC. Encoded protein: CASSLLGRGETQYF.

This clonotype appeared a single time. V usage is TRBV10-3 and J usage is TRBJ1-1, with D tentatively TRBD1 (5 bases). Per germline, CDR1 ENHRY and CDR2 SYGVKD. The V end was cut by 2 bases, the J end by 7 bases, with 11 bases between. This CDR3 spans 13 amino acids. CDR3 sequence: CAISEISGGEAFF. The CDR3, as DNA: TGTGCCATCAGTGAGATTTCTGGGGGTGAAGCTTTCTTT.

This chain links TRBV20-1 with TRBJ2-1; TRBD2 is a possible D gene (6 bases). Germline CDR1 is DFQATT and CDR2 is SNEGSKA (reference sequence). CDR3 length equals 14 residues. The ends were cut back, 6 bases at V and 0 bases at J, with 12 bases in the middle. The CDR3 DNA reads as TGCAGTGCAAGACTAGTCGTCTCCTACAATGAGCAGTTCTTC. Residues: CSARLVVSYNEQFF.

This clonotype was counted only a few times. CDR3 nucleotides: TGTGCCAGCAGTTCTACAGGGGTATTCTCCTACGAGCAGTACTTC. Translation gives CASSSTGVFSYEQYF. This chain uses TRBV12-3 or TRBV12-4 with TRBJ2-7; 7 bases line up with TRBD1. The CDR3 extends over 15 amino acids. Trimming at V came to 4 bases and at J to 0 bases, leaving 6 bases not matched to a gene.

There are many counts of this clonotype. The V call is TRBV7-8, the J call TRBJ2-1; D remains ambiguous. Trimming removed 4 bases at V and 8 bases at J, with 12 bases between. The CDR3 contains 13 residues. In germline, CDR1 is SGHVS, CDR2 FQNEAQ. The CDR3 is CASSSVRNDEQFF. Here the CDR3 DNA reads TGTGCCAGCAGCTCTGTCCGCAACGATGAGCAGTTCTTC.